This T cell receptor beta chain appears in the sequencing data of a study of blood T cell repertoires in COVID-19. Study as a whole: Samples taken during acute and convalescent COVID-19 were collected in the United States, Italy and Spain.

The germline V gene has CDR1 MNHEY and CDR2 SVGAGI. The CDR3 has 13 residues. V gave up 10 bases and J gave up 2 bases, with 13 bases separating them. Sequenced by immunoSEQ multiplex PCR; TCRdb stores in-frame clones only, minus some. The sample has some 100,000 clones; roughly 80% are singletons. This clonotype was sampled from a woman aged 60-75 years with acute or convalescent COVID-19. V and J are TRBV6-5 and TRBJ2-3; D is unclear. Sequences were obtained from peripheral blood. As DNA, the CDR3 is TGTGCCACCTCGACTTTGGACACAGATACGCAGTATTTT. It specifies CATSTLDTDTQYF.